This entry features one TCR beta chain sequence. Assay used: immunoSEQ multiplex PCR; TCRdb lists only in-frame clones, some missing. Among 300,000 to 400,000 clones listed, around four fifths were seen once. The data were obtained in a study of blood T cell repertoires in COVID-19. The sample comprised peripheral blood. The TCR sequence derives from a man younger than 45 with active or convalescent COVID-19.

The DNA of the CDR3 is TGTGCCAGCAGCGTAAGAAACACAGGGGGTGAGCAGTTCTTC. Translation gives CASSVRNTGGEQFF. The rearrangement links TRBV9 to TRBJ2-1, with 8 bases that match TRBD1. V lost 1 base and J lost 9; bases outside the gene matches: 6. Germline values: CDR1 SGDLS, CDR2 YYNGEE. This CDR3 comprises 14 residues.